Listed here are 20 T cell receptor beta chains from one sample, sequenced in a study of shared clonotypes between healthy human individuals. TCRdb keeps only in-frame clones here, not all; method: immunoSEQ multiplex PCR. The data contain 2,500,000 or so clones, 80% to 95% of them seen just once; the ten biggest clones take up around 0.38%. Material: naive CD4+ T cells from PBMCs. Stated subset: CD45RA+ positively selected. The receptors stem from a man aged 18 to 29 in good health. Some clones in this sample may be carry-over from other donors' samples.

There are a few counts of this clone. This could be a read error, since a much larger clone is one nucleotide away. The sample holds other DNA sequences that translate to the same CDR3. The J gene is TRBJ2-5, the V gene TRBV5-1; D gene uncertain. CDR3 length: 11 residues. Germline assignment: CDR1 SGHRS and CDR2 YFSETQ. The ends were cut back, 1 base at V and 3 bases at J, with 1 base in the middle. The CDR3 spells CASSLKETQYF. In DNA form, the CDR3 reads TGCGCCAGCAGCTTGAAAGAGACCCAGTACTTC.

J is TRBJ2-1 and V is TRBV7-9, with a possible D match to TRBD2 (6 bases). V was trimmed by 5 bases and J by 1 base, leaving 12 bases between them. There are 15 residues in the CDR3. CDR1 is SEHNR, CDR2 FQNEAQ, per germline (reference sequence). CDR3: CASSAPGLSYNEQFF. DNA of the CDR3: TGTGCCAGCAGCGCCCCGGGACTTTCCTACAATGAGCAGTTCTTC. Complete variable domain (other parts from reference TRBV7-9 and TRBJ2-1): DTGVSQNPRHKITKRGQNVTFRCDPISEHNRLYWYRQTLGQGPEFLTYFQNEAQLEKSRLLSDRFSAERPKGSFSTLEIQRTEQGDSAMYLCASSAPGLSYNEQFFGPGTRLTVL.

The rearrangement uses TRBV6-5 and TRBJ1-3, with 7 bases matching TRBD1. The V and J ends lost 6 bases and 3 bases, in that order; junction bases with no gene match: 8. The CDR3 covers 15 residues. Looked up from germline, CDR1 is MNHEY and CDR2 is SVGAGI. CDR3 DNA sequence: TGTGCCAGCAGCCCTCCCGGGACAGATGGAAACACCATATATTTT. Its translation: CASSPPGTDGNTIYF.

The V gene is TRBV7-9, the J gene TRBJ2-3; D is unresolved. Trimming left V 5 bases short and J 4 bases short, with 13 bases between. CDR1 and CDR2 from the germline V gene are SEHNR and FQNEAQ (reference sequence). The CDR3 has 14 amino acids. The CDR3 DNA follows: TGTGCCAGCAGCCTGGGTAGTCTGGCAGATACGCAGTATTTT. Encoded protein: CASSLGSLADTQYF.

The sample holds one count of this clone. The V call is TRBV14, the J call TRBJ2-5, with D maybe TRBD2 (6 bases). The germline V gene encodes CDR1 SGHDN and CDR2 FVKESK. CDR3 length equals 17 residues. V lost 4 bases to trimming and J lost 2 bases, with 20 bases between them. CDR3 nucleotide sequence: TGTGCCAGCAGCCCAATAAGGTCGGGACTTCGACAAGAGACCCAGTACTTC. Translated: CASSPIRSGLRQETQYF.

The chain uses TRBV7-2 and TRBJ2-7, with D perhaps TRBD1 (5 bases). The CDR3 loop spans 13 amino acids. V dropped 4 bases and J dropped 2 bases, with 9 bases sitting between them. CDR1 and CDR2 (germline): SGHTA, FQGNSA. Here the CDR3 reads CASSSRETYEQYF. The DNA of the CDR3 is TGTGCCAGCAGCTCCAGGGAAACCTACGAGCAGTACTTC.

This chain connects TRBV6-4 to TRBJ1-1, with 8 positions matching TRBD1. J gave up 3 bases and V 7 bases, and 7 bases lay outside the gene matches. Germline values: CDR1 MRHNA, CDR2 SNTAGT. The CDR3 has 14 amino acids. The CDR3 reads CASKSDREDTEAFF. The CDR3 region has the DNA TGTGCCAGCAAATCGGACAGGGAAGACACTGAAGCTTTCTTT.

The rearrangement uses TRBV2 and TRBJ2-1, with D uncertain. The germline CDR1 and CDR2 sequences are SNHLY and FYNNEI. With 8 bases removed from V and 2 bases from J, the gap between germline ends came to 10 bases. The CDR3 has 13 residues. The CDR3 is CASDAETYNEQFF. The CDR3 DNA sequence: TGTGCCAGCGACGCGGAAACCTACAATGAGCAGTTCTTC.

This clone occurred a few times. The junction differs from germline at one of its ends, possibly a read error. The chain has TRBV28 and TRBJ2-1; 8 bases are shared with TRBD2. Germline CDR1 and CDR2: MDHEN and SYDVKM. The CDR3 loop spans 11 amino acids. The CDR3 sequence: CASSIPGLVLF. Here the CDR3 DNA reads TGTGCCAGCAGTATCCCGGGACTAGTTCTCTTC.

With regard to this clone: Additional DNA sequences in this sample encode the identical CDR3. The rearrangement uses TRBV6-6 and TRBJ2-5; unclear D gene. V lost 2 bases and J 2 bases, leaving 3 bases between the germline ends. This CDR3 is 12 amino acids long. The germline gives CDR1 MNHNY, CDR2 SVGAGI (reference sequence). CDR3: CASSYGQETQYF. The CDR3 bases are TGTGCCAGCAGTTACGGGCAAGAGACCCAGTACTTC.

The chain links TRBV5-1 to TRBJ1-2; 8 bases are a match to TRBD1. The CDR3 is 19 residues long. In germline, CDR1 is SGHRS, CDR2 YFSETQ. V lost 1 base and J lost 2; bases outside the gene matches: 16. As DNA, the CDR3 is TGCGCCAGCAGCTTGCGACCCGACAGGGGCCCCAAGCTAAACTATGGCTACACCTTC. Its protein product is CASSLRPDRGPKLNYGYTF.

V and J are TRBV11-2 and TRBJ2-5; no clear D. The germline gives CDR1 SGHAT, CDR2 FQNNGV. The V end lost 2 bases, the J end lost 5 bases, and 15 bases lay between the germline ends. CDR3 length: 15 residues. DNA for the CDR3: TGTGCCAGCAGCTTACGTAGATCAGAAGCGGAGACCCAGTACTTC. This gives the protein CASSLRRSEAETQYF.

This clone has only one observation. This chain connects TRBV5-1 to TRBJ1-1, with D perhaps matching TRBD1 (5 bases). Germline V gene data show CDR1 as SGHRS and CDR2 as YFSETQ. Trimming took 2 bases from V and 4 from J, leaving 18 bases between them. The CDR3 has 16 amino acids. CDR3 bases: TGCGCCAGCAGCTTATTAATGGACCTGGGGACCACTGAAGCTTTCTTT. It translates to CASSLLMDLGTTEAFF.

The rearrangement joins TRBV28 to TRBJ1-5; possible D gene TRBD1, 5 bases. The germline gives CDR1 MDHEN, CDR2 SYDVKM. V lost 4 bases and J 4 bases, leaving 14 bases between the germline ends. The CDR3 totals 15 residues. The CDR3 spells CASSSPGTPNQPQHF. In DNA form, the CDR3 reads TGTGCCAGCAGTTCCCCCGGGACCCCGAATCAGCCCCAGCATTTT.

The V call is TRBV28, the J call TRBJ1-5, with TRBD1 matching over 7 bases. In germline, CDR1 is MDHEN, CDR2 SYDVKM. The CDR3 has 15 amino acids. V shed 6 bases, J shed 1 base, and the junction held 6 bases outside the gene matches. The CDR3 is CASSPQGVSNQPQHF. CDR3 DNA: TGTGCCAGCAGCCCTCAGGGGGTAAGCAATCAGCCCCAGCATTTT.

The chain combines TRBV6-6 with TRBJ1-1, with D unclear. The CDR3 has 14 amino acids. Trimming shortened V by 7 bases and J by 0 bases, and 12 bases separated the two germline ends. Germline V gives CDR1 MNHNY, CDR2 SVGAGI (reference sequence). CDR3 region: CASKSRLMNTEAFF. The CDR3 DNA reads TGTGCCAGCAAGAGTCGGCTTATGAACACTGAAGCTTTCTTT.

The chain links TRBV27 to TRBJ1-5, with D unclear. Per germline, CDR1 MNHEY and CDR2 SMNVEV (reference sequence). The V gene lost 4 bases and the J gene lost 6 bases, with 10 bases spanning the gap. The CDR3 is 13 residues long. CDR3 DNA: TGTGCCAGCAGTTCCCAAGGAGTTCAGCCCCAGCATTTT. It encodes CASSSQGVQPQHF.

The chain uses TRBV6-1 and TRBJ2-7; TRBD2 might be the D (5 bases). CDR1 is MNHNS, CDR2 SASEGT, per germline. The CDR3 totals 14 residues. Trimming stripped 8 bases from V and 1 base from J, with 15 bases between. This CDR3 reads CASHRGDTSYEQYF. The DNA for the CDR3 is TGTGCCAGCCATCGGGGAGACACGTCCTACGAGCAGTACTTC.

This chain uses TRBV28 with TRBJ2-1; D is unresolved. CDR1 and CDR2 from the germline V gene are MDHEN and SYDVKM. V was pared by 1 base and J by 7 bases, with 11 bases between. This CDR3 comprises 14 residues. The chain's CDR3 is CASSLLGQGNEQFF. The CDR3 DNA reads as TGTGCCAGCAGTTTATTGGGCCAAGGGAATGAGCAGTTCTTC.

The rearrangement uses TRBV11-3 and TRBJ2-1; D remains ambiguous. Trimming cost V 5 bases and J 4 bases, with 9 bases left between them. The germline CDR1 and CDR2 sequences are SGHNT and YENEEA. This CDR3 comprises 13 residues. DNA of the CDR3: TGTGCCAGCAGCGCTAATCCATACAATGAGCAGTTCTTC. It specifies CASSANPYNEQFF.